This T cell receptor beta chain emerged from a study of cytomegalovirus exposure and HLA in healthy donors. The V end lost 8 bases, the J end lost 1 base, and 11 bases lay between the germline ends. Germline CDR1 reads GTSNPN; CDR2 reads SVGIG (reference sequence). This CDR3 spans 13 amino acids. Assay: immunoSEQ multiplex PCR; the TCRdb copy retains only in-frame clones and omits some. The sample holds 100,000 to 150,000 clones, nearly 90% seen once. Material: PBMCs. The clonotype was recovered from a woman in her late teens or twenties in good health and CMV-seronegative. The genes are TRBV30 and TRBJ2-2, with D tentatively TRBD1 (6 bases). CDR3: CASQGQNTGELFF. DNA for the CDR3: TGTGCCAGTCAGGGGCAGAACACCGGGGAGCTGTTTTTT.